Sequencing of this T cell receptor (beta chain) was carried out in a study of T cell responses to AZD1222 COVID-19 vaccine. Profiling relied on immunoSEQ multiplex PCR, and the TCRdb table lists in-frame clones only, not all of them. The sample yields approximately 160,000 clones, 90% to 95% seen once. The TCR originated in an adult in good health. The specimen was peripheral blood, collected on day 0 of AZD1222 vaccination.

The CDR3 loop reads CAWSVRLPEAFF. CDR3 bases: TGTGCCTGGAGTGTACGGTTACCTGAAGCTTTCTTT. This chain uses TRBV30 with TRBJ1-1; the D is unclear. CDR3 size: 12 residues. Germline-derived CDR1 and CDR2 are GTSNPN and SVGIG (reference sequence). Trimming removed 0 bases at V and 6 bases at J, with 8 bases between.